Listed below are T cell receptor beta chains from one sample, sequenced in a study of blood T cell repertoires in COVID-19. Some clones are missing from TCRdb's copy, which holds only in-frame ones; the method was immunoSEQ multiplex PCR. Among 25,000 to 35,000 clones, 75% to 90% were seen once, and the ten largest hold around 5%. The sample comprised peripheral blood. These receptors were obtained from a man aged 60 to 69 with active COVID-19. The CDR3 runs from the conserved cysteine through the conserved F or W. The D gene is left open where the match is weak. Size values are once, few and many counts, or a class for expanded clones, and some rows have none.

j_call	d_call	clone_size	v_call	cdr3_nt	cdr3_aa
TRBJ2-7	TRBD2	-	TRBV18	TGTGCCAGCTCACCTTCCCAACTCCTAGCGGGGGGCTACGAGCAGTACTTC	CASSPSQLLAGGYEQYF
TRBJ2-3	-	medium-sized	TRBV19	TGTGCCAGTAGTCCGGTGGGAGGCACAGATACGCAGTATTTT	CASSPVGGTDTQYF
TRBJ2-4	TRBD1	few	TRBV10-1	TGCGCCAGCAGTGAAGGGCGACAGGGTAGAAACATTCAGTACTTC	CASSEGRQGRNIQYF
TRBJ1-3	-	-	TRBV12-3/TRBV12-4	TGTGCCAGCACCGGGGGAAACACCATATATTTT	CASTGGNTIYF
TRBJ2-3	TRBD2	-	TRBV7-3	TGTGCCAGCAGCTCCCTCCCCGCGGGAGACGGTCACGCAGATACGCAGTATTTT	CASSSLPAGDGHADTQYF
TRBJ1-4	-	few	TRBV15	TGTGCCACCAGCAGATTTAGGGGAACAACTAATGAAAAACTGTTTTTT	CATSRFRGTTNEKLFF
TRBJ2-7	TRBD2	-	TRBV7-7	TGTGCTAGCACCAGAAGAGGGACTAGCCTTCCCTACGAGCAGTACTTC	CASTRRGTSLPYEQYF
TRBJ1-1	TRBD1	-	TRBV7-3	TGTGCCAGCAGCCAGGGACAGGGGGGTGAAGCTTTCTTT	CASSQGQGGEAFF
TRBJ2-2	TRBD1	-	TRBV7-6	TGTGCCAGCAGTCCACCCCAGGGGGCAATCGCCGGGGAGCTGTTTTTT	CASSPPQGAIAGELFF
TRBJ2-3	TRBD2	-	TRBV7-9	TGTGCCAGCAGCTTCCAAAGCGGGGGGACAGATACGCAGTATTTT	CASSFQSGGTDTQYF
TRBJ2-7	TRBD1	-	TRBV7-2	TGTGCCAGCAGCTTCTCCGGGACAGGGGCGTACGAGCAGTACTTC	CASSFSGTGAYEQYF
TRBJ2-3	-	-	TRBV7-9	TGTGCCAGCAGCCTCCTTGGGCTTTTCAGGGTCACAGATACGCAGTATTTT	CASSLLGLFRVTDTQYF
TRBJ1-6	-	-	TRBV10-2	TGCGCCAGCACCCACCGGGACAAGGTTTCACCCCTCCACTTT	CASTHRDKVSPLHF
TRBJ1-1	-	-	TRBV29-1	TGCAGCGTTGAAGGAGCTTTGAACACTGAAGCTTTCTTT	CSVEGALNTEAFF